This record concerns one T cell receptor (beta chain) sequence. No antigen is known for it. This sample was taken from a study of blood T cells in healthy people across ages. With a J-beta primer mix and a sample-barcoded 5' primer, a second PCR ran 7 to 11 cycles. A minimum of 3 million CDR3-containing paired-end reads was obtained for each sample. TCRdb ran MiXCR on the 5' RACE reads and lists one entry per CDR3 protein. Of some 850,000 distinct CDR3 sequences detected, roughly 25% appear once; the ten largest clones hold about 2.9%. The study, taken as a whole, reports: Unsorted PBMCs blocked a conclusive comparison of naive and antigen-experienced cells.

Germline V gives CDR1 SGHNT, CDR2 YYREEE (reference sequence). This CDR3 is built from 15 residues. With 6 bases removed from V and 6 bases from J, the gap between germline ends came to 19 bases. These records were also assigned to another study, of T cells of mothers and their children.

The sequencing sample was made of blood. The TCR sequence derives from a boy between 10 and 17 years old in good health. The chain couples TRBV5-4 to TRBJ1-3, with a possible D match to TRBD1 (5 bases). The CDR3 DNA reads TGTGCCAGCACCCACGGGGCGGGTGGTGAAAACACCATATATTTT. It specifies CASTHGAGGENTIYF.